This TCR beta chain was found in a study of tumor-infiltrating lymphocytes in localized non-small cell lung cancer. The study, taken as a whole, reports: TCR sequencing covered a subset of patients with enough tissue. Tumor T-cell fraction from TCR sequencing was not associated with recurrence-free survival (p = 0.61). T-cell fraction did not differ between immunotypes IM1 and IM2.

The CDR3 has 14 residues. V lost 6 bases, J lost 6 bases, and 11 bases stayed unmatched. The germline CDR1 and CDR2 sequences are ENHRY and SYGVKD. The data were produced by immunoSEQ multiplex PCR, yet TCRdb's version contains in-frame clones alone and is incomplete. The data show about 6,400 clones, 65% to 80% seen once. With respect to this clone: What it binds is not known.

The receptor's source is a human donor with non-small cell lung cancer. Sequencing was performed on lung tumor tissue. The rearrangement joins TRBV10-3 to TRBJ2-7; 7 nucleotides align to TRBD2. The DNA for the CDR3 is TGTGCCATCAGGGGTCGGGGGGAGCCGGTCGAGCAGTACTTC. It is translated as CAIRGRGEPVEQYF.